A single sample is the source of the 24 T cell receptor beta chains below, sequenced in a study of cytomegalovirus exposure and HLA in healthy donors. The PCR made use of 60 Vbeta and 13 Jbeta primers. The method was immunoSEQ multiplex PCR; TCRdb's version includes in-frame clones alone and lacks a portion of them. The table lists roughly 140,000 clones, around 80% of them singletons, with approximately 6% in the top ten. Material: PBMCs. The receptors were gathered from a man aged 25-45 years in good health and CMV-seropositive.

This clone has only one observation. This chain uses TRBV29-1 with TRBJ2-3; possibly TRBD1 for D (6 bases). The CDR3 consists of 15 residues. Germline loops: CDR1 SQVTM, CDR2 ANQGSEA. Between the trimmed V and J ends, which lost 5 bases and 1 base, there was a span of 16 bases. The CDR3 DNA reads TGCAGCGTTCCCTATCGGGACATACGCACAGATACGCAGTATTTT. This encodes CSVPYRDIRTDTQYF.

This clone has just a few counts. This chain uses TRBV6-6 with TRBJ2-7, with unresolved D. The CDR3 is 12 residues long. Trimming stripped 8 bases from V and 3 bases from J, with 11 bases between. CDR1 is MNHNY and CDR2 is SVGAGI in the germline V gene (reference sequence). The CDR3 here is CASSAGVYEQYF. Written as DNA, the CDR3 is TGTGCCAGCTCTGCAGGCGTCTACGAGCAGTACTTC.

V and J are TRBV28 and TRBJ1-1; TRBD1 matches at 8 bases. V lost 5 bases to trimming and J lost 11 bases; unmatched junction nucleotides: 16. CDR1 MDHEN and CDR2 SYDVKM come from the germline V gene. The CDR3 totals 15 residues. The CDR3 reads CASSHFWDRTEAAFF. CDR3 DNA: TGTGCCAGCAGTCACTTTTGGGACAGGACGGAGGCGGCTTTCTTT. Using reference TRBV28 and TRBJ1-1 for the parts outside the CDR3, the full variable domain is DVKVTQSSRYLVKRTGEKVFLECVQDMDHENMFWYRQDPGLGLRLIYFSYDVKMKEKGDIPEGYSVSREKKERFSLILESASTNQTSMYLCASSHFWDRTEAAFFGQGTRLTVV.

This clone was seen once. The V call is TRBV27, the J call TRBJ2-7, with 12 bases aligning to TRBD2. The trim removed 6 bases at V and 2 bases at J, leaving 2 bases unmatched. The CDR3 sequence is 14 residues long. CDR1 MNHEY and CDR2 SMNVEV come from the germline V gene (reference sequence). CDR3 DNA: TGTGCCAGCAGACTAGCGGGGGGTACCTACGAGCAGTACTTC. It specifies CASRLAGGTYEQYF.

This chain joins TRBV28 and TRBJ2-7, with D possibly TRBD2 on 5 matching bases. The germline gives CDR1 MDHEN, CDR2 SYDVKM. The V gene lost 10 bases and the J gene lost 4 bases, with 17 bases spanning the gap. The CDR3 spans 13 residues. The CDR3 bases are TGTGCCACCACGGACGGGGTGGGATACGAGCAGTACTTC. As protein: CATTDGVGYEQYF.

This chain links TRBV4-1 with TRBJ2-7; 9 nucleotides match TRBD2. Looked up from germline, CDR1 is MGHRA and CDR2 is YSYEKL. The CDR3 covers 17 residues. The junction had 11 bases not matched to a gene; V was cut back by 4 bases and J by 1 base. CDR3: CASSRMEGAGGSYEQYF. CDR3 in DNA: TGCGCCAGCAGCCGGATGGAGGGGGCGGGAGGGTCCTACGAGCAGTACTTC.

The chain links TRBV10-2 to TRBJ2-3; TRBD1 matches at 9 bases. This CDR3 comprises 14 residues. The germline CDR1 and CDR2 sequences are WSHSY and SAAADI. Trimming took 8 bases from V and 2 from J; bases not matched to a gene: 5. CDR3 sequence (DNA): TGCGCCAGCCAGGGGACAGGGCCCACAGATACGCAGTATTTT. It specifies CASQGTGPTDTQYF.

This chain links TRBV6-5 with TRBJ1-1; D not resolved. V shed 3 bases and J shed 7 bases, with 15 bases lying between them. CDR1 MNHEY and CDR2 SVGAGI come from the germline V gene. The CDR3 length is 14 residues. CDR3 nucleotide sequence: TGTGCCAGCAGTTATACCCCGAAGGACTTTGAAGCTTTCTTT. Amino acid sequence: CASSYTPKDFEAFF.

The chain is built from TRBV15 and TRBJ1-2, with 7 bases identical to TRBD1. Trimming removed 4 bases from V and 8 bases from J; junction bases left unmatched: 7. The CDR3 runs 13 residues. Per the germline V gene, CDR1 is LNHNV and CDR2 is YYDKDF (reference sequence). The CDR3 protein is CATSTDRVEGYTF. DNA for the CDR3: TGTGCCACCAGCACCGACAGGGTGGAGGGCTACACCTTC.

This rearrangement joins TRBV30 to TRBJ1-1; TRBD1 matches 7 bases. V was clipped by 8 bases and J by 0 bases; unmatched bases: 6. The CDR3 has 13 amino acids. Germline V gene lookup returns CDR1 GTSNPN and CDR2 SVGIG (reference sequence). CDR3 sequence: CAGMTGMNTEAFF. The CDR3 bases are TGTGCCGGGATGACAGGGATGAACACTGAAGCTTTCTTT. Full variable domain (remainder filled in from reference TRBV30 and TRBJ1-1): SQTIHQWPATLVQPVGSPLSLECTVEGTSNPNLYWYRQAAGRGLQLLFYSVGIGQISSEVPQNLSASRPQDRQFILSSKKLLLSDSGFYLCAGMTGMNTEAFFGQGTRLTVV.

This rearrangement joins TRBV5-5 to TRBJ2-3; D is uncertain. V lost 3 bases, J lost 6 bases, and 14 bases lay in between. From germline, CDR1 is SGHKS and CDR2 YYEKEE (reference sequence). The CDR3 spans 14 residues. CDR3 protein: CASSSGPIPDTQYF. Written as DNA, the CDR3 is TGTGCCAGCAGCTCGGGTCCAATTCCGGATACGCAGTATTTT. Supplemented by reference TRBV5-5 and TRBJ2-3, the full variable domain reads DAGVTQSPTHLIKTRGQQVTLRCSPISGHKSVSWYQQVLGQGPQFIFQYYEKEERGRGNFPDRFSARQFPNYSSELNVNALLLGDSALYLCASSSGPIPDTQYFGPGTRLTVL.

The gene calls are TRBV6-6 and TRBJ1-4; D unclear. This CDR3 is built from 15 residues. Trimming stripped 4 bases from V and 4 bases from J, with 13 bases between. Per the germline V gene, CDR1 is MNHNY and CDR2 is SVGAGI (reference sequence). CDR3 sequence reads: CASSFDPSVNEKLFF. The CDR3 nucleotides read TGTGCCAGCAGTTTCGATCCGTCGGTTAATGAAAAACTGTTTTTT.

The chain employs TRBV10-3 and TRBJ2-5; no firm D call. The CDR3 totals 13 residues. Trimming left V 7 bases short and J 4 bases short, with 13 bases between. Germline values: CDR1 ENHRY, CDR2 SYGVKD. In DNA, the CDR3 is TGTGCCATCAAACCAGGCCTCATAGAGACCCAGTACTTC. Its translation: CAIKPGLIETQYF.

The chain uses TRBV19 and TRBJ1-6; D remains unclear. Trimming removed 7 bases from V and 0 bases from J, with 13 bases in between. Germline CDR1 and CDR2: LNHDA and SQIVND (reference sequence). The length of the CDR3 is 16 residues. CDR3: CASKDPRSSYNSPLHF. CDR3 coding DNA: TGTGCCAGTAAAGATCCCCGGAGCTCCTATAATTCACCCCTCCACTTT.

The CDR3 nucleotides read TGTGCCAGCAGCTTGGCGGGGTACGGTGGCTACACCTTC. Protein sequence: CASSLAGYGGYTF. This rearrangement joins TRBV5-5 to TRBJ1-2, with D unclear. The V gene lost 0 bases and the J gene lost 7 bases, with 10 bases spanning the gap. Looked up from germline, CDR1 is SGHKS and CDR2 is YYEKEE (reference sequence). CDR3 length: 13 residues.

The chain is built from TRBV5-1 and TRBJ1-1; TRBD1 matches at 8 bases. In germline, CDR1 is SGHRS, CDR2 YFSETQ. The CDR3 contains 16 residues. Trimming took 3 bases from V and 7 from J; bases not matched to a gene: 14. CDR3 sequence: CASSSTGATRVNEAFF. The CDR3, as DNA: TGCGCCAGCAGCTCGACAGGGGCCACGAGGGTAAATGAAGCTTTCTTT.

The chain combines TRBV2 with TRBJ1-5; D may be TRBD1 (6 bases). The V and J ends lost 6 bases and 7 bases respectively, with 19 bases between them. Germline V gene data show CDR1 as SNHLY and CDR2 as FYNNEI. This CDR3 has 15 amino acids. CDR3 sequence (DNA): TGTGCCAGCAGGGGACACAGGGATTCATGGCAGCCCCAGCATTTT. Translating gives CASRGHRDSWQPQHF.

The V and J genes are TRBV7-9 and TRBJ1-2; tentative D call: TRBD1 (5 bases). Trimming took 1 base from V and 7 from J, leaving 13 bases between them. The CDR3 is made up of 14 amino acids. Per germline, CDR1 SEHNR and CDR2 FQNEAQ (reference sequence). The CDR3 DNA follows: TGTGCCAGCAGCTTAGGGTCCGGTGGGGCTGGCTACACCTTC. This sequence encodes CASSLGSGGAGYTF.

The gene calls are TRBV7-9 and TRBJ1-5; 7 bases are a match to TRBD1. The CDR3 is 15 residues long. The junction had 4 bases not matched to a gene; V was cut back by 1 base and J by 4 bases. CDR1 and CDR2 from the germline V gene are SEHNR and FQNEAQ (reference sequence). The CDR3: CASSLEGALNQPQHF. CDR3 DNA sequence: TGTGCCAGCAGCTTAGAGGGGGCCCTAAATCAGCCCCAGCATTTT.

The rearrangement links TRBV6-6 to TRBJ1-4; 8 bases are a match to TRBD1. The CDR3 has 15 amino acids. The germline gives CDR1 MNHNY, CDR2 SVGAGI (reference sequence). Losses at the gene ends were 5 bases for V and 8 bases for J; bases not matched to a gene: 10. CDR3 in amino acids: CASSASTGAREKLFF. CDR3 DNA sequence: TGTGCCAGCAGTGCATCGACAGGGGCGCGCGAAAAACTGTTTTTT.

The J gene is TRBJ2-3, the V gene TRBV19; TRBD2 matches 9 bases. The CDR3 spans 15 residues. Trimming took 7 bases from V and 6 from J; bases not matched to a gene: 11. Per germline, CDR1 LNHDA and CDR2 SQIVND (reference sequence). The CDR3 DNA sequence: TGTGCCAGTAAGCGAGGCGGCGGGAGGGCGGATACGCAGTATTTT. Encoded protein: CASKRGGGRADTQYF.

This chain links TRBV11-2 with TRBJ1-2, with D maybe TRBD1 (5 bases). The ends were cut back, 5 bases at V and 4 bases at J, with 11 bases in the middle. The CDR3 runs to 13 residues. Looked up from germline, CDR1 is SGHAT and CDR2 is FQNNGV. The CDR3 sequence is CASSQGAFYGYTF. CDR3 bases: TGTGCCAGCAGCCAAGGGGCGTTCTATGGCTACACCTTC.

V is TRBV6-5 and J is TRBJ1-6; weak D call: TRBD1 (6 bases). CDR1 is MNHEY and CDR2 is SVGAGI in the germline V gene. The germline V and J ends were trimmed by 3 bases and 10 bases, with 13 bases remaining between them. The CDR3 has 14 amino acids. CDR3 residues: CASSYMTGYSPLHF. CDR3 bases: TGTGCCAGCAGTTATATGACAGGATACTCACCCCTCCACTTT.

This chain joins TRBV5-6 and TRBJ2-7; D perhaps matches TRBD2 (6 bases). V was trimmed by 4 bases and J by 6 bases, leaving 14 bases between them. The V gene's germline CDR1 is SGHDT and CDR2 YYEEEE. The CDR3 extends over 13 amino acids. The CDR3 bases are TGTGCCAGCAGCACCGGTGGAGGGTTCGAGCAGTACTTC. Its translation is CASSTGGGFEQYF.